The TCR beta chain described here comes from a study of shared clonotypes between healthy human individuals. The wider study: Used for every donor were three CD4 naive, three CD4 memory, two CD8 naive and one CD8 memory plate.

There were only Caucasian adults among the donors, and all lived in Nashville, Tennessee. The V gene's germline CDR1 is SGHVS and CDR2 FQNEAQ. The CDR3 runs 16 residues. Trimming shortened V by 4 bases and J by 2 bases, and 15 bases separated the two germline ends. TCRdb's table, derived via immunoSEQ multiplex PCR, lists solely in-frame clones and lacks some. There are around 2,000,000 clones in the sample; 90% to 95% occur only once, and under 0.15% lies in the top ten. Specimen: naive CD4+ T cells sorted from blood. Subset here: CD45RA+ positively selected. The TCR was taken from a man younger than 35 in good health. This chain connects TRBV7-8 to TRBJ2-1; possible D gene TRBD2, 6 bases. The CDR3 nucleotides are TGTGCCAGCAGCTCCGAAGCGGGTTTTGCCTACAATGAGCAGTTCTTC. This codes for CASSSEAGFAYNEQFF.